The rows below give T cell receptor beta chains drawn from one sample of a study of Ad26.COV2.S vaccination and SARS-CoV-2 variants. Assay used: immunoSEQ multiplex PCR; TCRdb lists only in-frame clones, some missing. The sample lists approximately 300,000 clones, about 86% occurring once. The sequencing used peripheral blood, collected in a trial of Ad26.COV2.S vaccine versus placebo. The receptors stem from a person between 18 and 65 years old who received the Ad26.COV2.S COVID-19 vaccine or a placebo. Both conserved end residues are part of each CDR3. A D gene is named only where the DNA matches it firmly.

CDR3 protein,CDR3 DNA,J gene,V gene,D gene
CASSRQARPTGANVLTF,TGTGCCAGCAGCCGACAGGCCCGGCCTACTGGGGCCAACGTCCTGACTTTC,TRBJ2-6,TRBV7-3,NA
CASSSLGNRERGYTF,TGTGCCAGCAGCTCACTGGGAAATCGAGAAAGGGGCTACACCTTC,TRBJ1-2,TRBV5-4,NA
CASSPTGVYTEAFF,TGCGCCAGCAGCCCCACAGGGGTTTACACTGAAGCTTTCTTT,TRBJ1-1,TRBV4-1,TRBD1
CASSTTPTGRGYTF,TGTGCCAGCAGCACGACACCCACGGGTAGGGGCTACACCTTC,TRBJ1-2,TRBV27,NA
CASSQAASLYSNEQFF,TGCGCCAGCAGCCAAGCGGCCAGTCTATACAGCAATGAGCAGTTCTTC,TRBJ2-1,TRBV4-3,NA
CATSLNGYEQYF,TGTGCCACCAGCTTGAACGGCTACGAGCAGTACTTC,TRBJ2-7,TRBV15,NA
CASSSSQGTSGNTIYF,TGTGCCAGCTCATCTTCACAGGGCACCTCTGGAAACACCATATATTTT,TRBJ1-3,TRBV18,NA
CASSFGSGGRNTEAFF,TGCGCCAGCAGCTTCGGGTCGGGGGGGCGCAACACTGAAGCTTTCTTT,TRBJ1-1,TRBV5-1,NA
CASSSGQGDYEQYF,TGTGCCAGCAGCTCCGGACAGGGGGACTACGAGCAGTACTTC,TRBJ2-7,TRBV7-2,TRBD1
CASSLRVVNTEAFF,TGTGCCAGCAGCTTAAGGGTGGTGAACACTGAAGCTTTCTTT,TRBJ1-1,TRBV7-9,NA
CASSLRTVGIQETQYF,TGTGCCAGCAGCCTTAGGACTGTCGGGATACAAGAGACCCAGTACTTC,TRBJ2-5,TRBV7-8,NA
CASGGAALTYNEQFF,TGTGCCAGCGGGGGGGCTGCGCTTACCTACAATGAGCAGTTCTTC,TRBJ2-1,TRBV19,TRBD2
CASSNGGWSYEQYF,TGTGCCAGCAGCAATGGGGGTTGGTCCTACGAGCAGTACTTC,TRBJ2-7,TRBV7-2,NA
CSVPLGSGGANEQYF,TGCAGCGTTCCCCTCGGTAGCGGGGGGGCTAACGAGCAGTACTTC,TRBJ2-7,TRBV29-1,TRBD2